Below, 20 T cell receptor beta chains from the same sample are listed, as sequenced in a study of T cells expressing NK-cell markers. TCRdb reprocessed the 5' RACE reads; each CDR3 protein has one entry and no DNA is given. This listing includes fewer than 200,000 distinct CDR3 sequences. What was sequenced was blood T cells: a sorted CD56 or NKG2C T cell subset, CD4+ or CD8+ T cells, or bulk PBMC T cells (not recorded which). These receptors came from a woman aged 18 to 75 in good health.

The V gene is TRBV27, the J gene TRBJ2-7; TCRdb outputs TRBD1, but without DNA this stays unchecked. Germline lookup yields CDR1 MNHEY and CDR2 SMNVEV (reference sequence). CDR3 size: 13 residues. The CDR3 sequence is CASRQAGAYEQYF.

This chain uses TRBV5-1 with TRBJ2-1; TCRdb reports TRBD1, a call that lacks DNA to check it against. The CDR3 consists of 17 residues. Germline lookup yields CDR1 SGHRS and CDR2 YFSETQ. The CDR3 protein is CASSLFGQLSSYNEQFF.

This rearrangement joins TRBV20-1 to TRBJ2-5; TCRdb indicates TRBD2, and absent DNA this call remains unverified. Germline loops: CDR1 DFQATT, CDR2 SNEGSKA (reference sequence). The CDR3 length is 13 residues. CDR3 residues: CSARKTSGETQYF.

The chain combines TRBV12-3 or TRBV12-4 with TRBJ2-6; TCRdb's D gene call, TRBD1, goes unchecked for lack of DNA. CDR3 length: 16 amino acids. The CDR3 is CASSPRGSSGANVLTF.

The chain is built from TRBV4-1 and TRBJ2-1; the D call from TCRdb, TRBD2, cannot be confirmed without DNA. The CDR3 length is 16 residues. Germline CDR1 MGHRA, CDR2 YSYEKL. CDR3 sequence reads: CASSRGGASGSNEQFF.

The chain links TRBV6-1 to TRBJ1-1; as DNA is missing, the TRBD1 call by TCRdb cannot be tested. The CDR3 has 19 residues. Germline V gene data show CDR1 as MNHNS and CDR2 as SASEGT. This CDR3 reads CASSGTGSFRVLMNTEAFF.

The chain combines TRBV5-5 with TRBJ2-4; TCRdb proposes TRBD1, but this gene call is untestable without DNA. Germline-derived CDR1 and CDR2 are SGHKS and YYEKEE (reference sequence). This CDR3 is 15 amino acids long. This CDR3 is CASSPTGTGENIQYF.

The CDR3 sequence: CSVAGEADTQYF. The chain is built from TRBV20-1 and TRBJ2-3; TCRdb gives TRBD1 as the D gene, but with no DNA this cannot be confirmed. The CDR3 consists of 12 residues. The V gene's germline CDR1 is DFQATT and CDR2 SNEGSKA (reference sequence).

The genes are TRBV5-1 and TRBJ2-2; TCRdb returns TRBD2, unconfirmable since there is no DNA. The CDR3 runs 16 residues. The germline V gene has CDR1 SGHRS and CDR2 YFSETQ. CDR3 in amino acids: CASSLSRVRGTGELFF.

This chain's CDR3 is CASSDGRTDTQYF. The chain uses TRBV7-2 and TRBJ2-3. CDR3 length: 13 residues. From germline, CDR1 is SGHTA and CDR2 FQGNSA.

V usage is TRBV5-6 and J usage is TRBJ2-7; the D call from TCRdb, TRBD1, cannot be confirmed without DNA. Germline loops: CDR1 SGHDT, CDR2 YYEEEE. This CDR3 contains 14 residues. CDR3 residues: CASSRRRQADKQYF.

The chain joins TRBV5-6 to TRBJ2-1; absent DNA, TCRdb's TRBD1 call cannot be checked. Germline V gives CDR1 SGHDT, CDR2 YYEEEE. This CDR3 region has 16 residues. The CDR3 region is CASSYQGTGGSREQFF.

This chain's CDR3 is CSARTSGGAQRNEQFF. The rearrangement uses TRBV20-1 and TRBJ2-1; TCRdb designates TRBD2, a call that cannot be tested without DNA. This CDR3 contains 16 residues. Germline lookup yields CDR1 DFQATT and CDR2 SNEGSKA (reference sequence).

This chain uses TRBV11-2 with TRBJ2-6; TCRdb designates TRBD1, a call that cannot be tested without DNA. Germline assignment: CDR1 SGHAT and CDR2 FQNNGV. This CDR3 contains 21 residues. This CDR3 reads CASSSRRDRSPLLAGANVLTF. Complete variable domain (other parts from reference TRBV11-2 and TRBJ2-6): EAGVAQSPRYKIIEKRQSVAFWCNPISGHATLYWYQQILGQGPKLLIQFQNNGVVDDSQLPKDRFSAERLKGVDSTLKIQPAKLEDSAVYLCASSSRRDRSPLLAGANVLTFGAGSRLTVL.

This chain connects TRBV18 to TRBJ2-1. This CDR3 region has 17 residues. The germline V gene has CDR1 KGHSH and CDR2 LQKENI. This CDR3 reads CASSPPGQLGSYNEQFF. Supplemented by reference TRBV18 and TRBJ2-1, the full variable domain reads NAGVMQNPRHLVRRRGQEARLRCSPMKGHSHVYWYRQLPEEGLKFMVYLQKENIIDESGMPKERFSAEFPKEGPSILRIQQVVRGDSAAYFCASSPPGQLGSYNEQFFGPGTRLTVL.

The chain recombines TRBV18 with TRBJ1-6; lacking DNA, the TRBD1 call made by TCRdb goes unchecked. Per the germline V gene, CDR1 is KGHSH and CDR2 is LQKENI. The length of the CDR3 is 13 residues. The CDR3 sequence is CASSQDMNSPLHF.

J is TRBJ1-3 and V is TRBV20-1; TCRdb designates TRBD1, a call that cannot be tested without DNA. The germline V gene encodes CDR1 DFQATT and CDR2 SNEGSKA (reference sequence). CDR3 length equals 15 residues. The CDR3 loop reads CSARKTGQGRNTIYF.

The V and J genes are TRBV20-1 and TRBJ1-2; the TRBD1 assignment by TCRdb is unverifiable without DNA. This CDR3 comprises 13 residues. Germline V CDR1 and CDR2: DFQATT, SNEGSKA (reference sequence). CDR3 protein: CSASWTGTNGYTF.

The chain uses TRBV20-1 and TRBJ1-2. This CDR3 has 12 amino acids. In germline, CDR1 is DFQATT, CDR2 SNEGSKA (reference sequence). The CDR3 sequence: CSARAQSGGYTF.

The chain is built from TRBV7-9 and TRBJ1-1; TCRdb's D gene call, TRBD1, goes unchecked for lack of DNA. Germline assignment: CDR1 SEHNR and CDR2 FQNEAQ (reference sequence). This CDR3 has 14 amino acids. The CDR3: CASSRPDRVPEAFF.